Listed here are 13 T cell receptor beta chains from one sample, sequenced in a study of cytomegalovirus exposure and HLA in healthy donors. PCR amplification relied on 60 Vbeta primers (plus 13 Jbeta primers). TCRdb keeps only in-frame clones here, not all; method: immunoSEQ multiplex PCR. The sample lists 150,000 or so clones, roughly 66% occurring once. Source material: PBMCs. The source of these receptors is a woman between 18 and 30 years old in good health and CMV-seronegative.

The table lists this clone with a count of one. CDR3 region: CASREPGGDTQYF. In DNA form, the CDR3 reads TGTGCCAGCAGAGAACCAGGCGGGGATACGCAGTATTTT. The chain combines TRBV7-9 with TRBJ2-3; a possible D gene is TRBD2 (5 bases). Germline CDR1 is SEHNR and CDR2 is FQNEAQ (reference sequence). V lost 6 bases and J 6 bases, leaving 13 bases between the germline ends. This CDR3 has 13 residues.

This chain uses TRBV9 with TRBJ1-5; TRBD1 matches 7 bases. The CDR3 is made up of 15 amino acids. Germline V gives CDR1 SGDLS, CDR2 YYNGEE. The V segment lost 4 bases and the J segment 3 bases; nucleotides outside the gene matches: 7. CDR3 bases: TGTGCCAGCAGCTTGACAGGGAGCTCCAATCAGCCCCAGCATTTT. As protein: CASSLTGSSNQPQHF.

The gene calls are TRBV10-3 and TRBJ2-7, with D possibly being TRBD2 (5 bases). The germline V gene has CDR1 ENHRY and CDR2 SYGVKD. The CDR3 is 19 residues long. Trimming removed 2 bases from V and 0 bases from J, with 23 bases in between. CDR3 region: CAISEPDLYDLAFSYEQYV. The CDR3 DNA reads as TGTGCCATCAGTGAGCCAGATCTTTATGACCTAGCTTTCTCCTACGAGCAGTACGTC.

The chain links TRBV5-5 to TRBJ2-5; D is ambiguous. Germline assignment: CDR1 SGHKS and CDR2 YYEKEE (reference sequence). The CDR3 consists of 13 residues. V was clipped by 1 base and J by 1 base, with 5 bases between them. Here the CDR3 DNA reads TGTGCCAGCAGCTTGCTCCCCCAAGAGACCCAGTACTTC. Translated, it gives CASSLLPQETQYF.

The chain combines TRBV7-9 with TRBJ1-4, with D possibly TRBD1 on 6 matching bases. The CDR3 spans 16 residues. Germline loops: CDR1 SEHNR, CDR2 FQNEAQ (reference sequence). Trimming pared 5 bases from V and 7 bases from J, leaving 20 bases between. CDR3 residues: CASSPSGGGPVEKLFF. For the CDR3, the DNA is TGTGCCAGCAGCCCCTCGGGAGGGGGGCCTGTTGAAAAACTGTTTTTT. Using reference TRBV7-9 and TRBJ1-4 for the parts outside the CDR3, the full variable domain is DTGVSQNPRHKITKRGQNVTFRCDPISEHNRLYWYRQTLGQGPEFLTYFQNEAQLEKSRLLSDRFSAERPKGSFSTLEIQRTEQGDSAMYLCASSPSGGGPVEKLFFGSGTQLSVL.

The chain employs TRBV7-6 and TRBJ1-5; D not resolved. This CDR3 is 13 amino acids long. The germline V and J ends were trimmed by 4 bases and 5 bases, with 9 bases remaining between them. Germline V lookup: CDR1 SGHVS, CDR2 FNYEAQ. CDR3 nucleotide sequence: TGTGCCAGCAGCTCCTCCCGGGATCAGCCCCAGCATTTT. Its translation is CASSSSRDQPQHF.

This rearrangement joins TRBV18 to TRBJ1-1; a weak D match, TRBD1 (5 bases). Germline values: CDR1 KGHSH, CDR2 LQKENI. V lost 2 bases to trimming and J lost 4 bases, with 14 bases between them. The CDR3 spans 15 residues. The CDR3 reads CASSPGAGKGTEAFF. CDR3 nucleotides: TGTGCCAGCTCACCAGGGGCAGGCAAAGGCACTGAAGCTTTCTTT. The complete variable domain, with remaining parts taken from reference TRBV18 and TRBJ1-1, reads NAGVMQNPRHLVRRRGQEARLRCSPMKGHSHVYWYRQLPEEGLKFMVYLQKENIIDESGMPKERFSAEFPKEGPSILRIQQVVRGDSAAYFCASSPGAGKGTEAFFGQGTRLTVV.

The CDR3 nucleotides are TGTGCCAGCAGCTTGGATAGCGGGAGCACGGATGAGCAGTTCTTC. Translating it yields CASSLDSGSTDEQFF. V and J are TRBV5-4 and TRBJ2-1, with 9 bases aligning to TRBD2. The CDR3 covers 15 residues. From germline, CDR1 is SGHNT and CDR2 YYREEE (reference sequence). V was pared by 0 bases and J by 8 bases, with 6 bases of the junction left unmatched. The whole variable domain, remainder taken from reference TRBV5-4 and TRBJ2-1, is ETGVTQSPTHLIKTRGQQVTLRCSSQSGHNTVSWYQQALGQGPQFIFQYYREEENGRGNFPPRFSGLQFPNYSSELNVNALELDDSALYLCASSLDSGSTDEQFFGPGTRLTVL.

The gene calls are TRBV6-5 and TRBJ1-2, with TRBD1 matching 10 bases. Germline V gene data show CDR1 as MNHEY and CDR2 as SVGAGI. The CDR3 runs to 14 residues. With 6 bases clipped from V and 4 bases from J, the junction kept 5 bases outside the gene matches. Here the CDR3 DNA reads TGTGCCAGCAGACTGACAGGGGGCGTCTATGGCTACACCTTC. This encodes CASRLTGGVYGYTF.

CDR3 in amino acids: CASSSDRAEKLFF. Written as DNA, the CDR3 is TGTGCCAGCAGCTCGGACAGGGCTGAAAAACTGTTTTTT. The chain uses TRBV13 and TRBJ1-4; TRBD1 aligns across 8 bases. From germline, CDR1 is PRHDT and CDR2 FYEKMQ (reference sequence). The V and J ends lost 4 bases and 7 bases, in that order; junction bases with no gene match: 2. This CDR3 has 13 residues. The entire variable domain, with the rest obtained from reference TRBV13 and TRBJ1-4, is as follows: AAGVIQSPRHLIKEKRETATLKCYPIPRHDTVYWYQQGPGQDPQFLISFYEKMQSDKGSIPDRFSAQQFSDYHSELNMSSLELGDSALYFCASSSDRAEKLFFGSGTQLSVL.

This clone has just a few counts. The chain couples TRBV19 to TRBJ1-2, with D unclear. CDR3 size: 12 residues. Trimming left V 7 bases short and J 2 bases short, with 8 bases between. The V gene's germline CDR1 is LNHDA and CDR2 SQIVND (reference sequence). CDR3 sequence reads: CASTSRNYGYTF. The CDR3 DNA is TGTGCCAGTACTAGCAGGAACTATGGCTACACCTTC.

This chain uses TRBV4-2 with TRBJ1-6; 7 nucleotides align to TRBD1. V was clipped by 1 base and J by 7 bases; unmatched bases: 7. Germline V gene lookup returns CDR1 LGHNA and CDR2 YNFKEQ. This CDR3 has 16 residues. The CDR3 nucleotides are TGTGCCAGCAGCCAAGCTCAGACACAGGGGAATTCACCCCTCCACTTT. Its protein product is CASSQAQTQGNSPLHF.

This chain joins TRBV13 and TRBJ1-1; the D is unclear. Looked up from germline, CDR1 is PRHDT and CDR2 is FYEKMQ (reference sequence). V was trimmed by 8 bases and J by 4 bases, leaving 17 bases between them. This CDR3 comprises 14 residues. CDR3 amino acids: CASLLGRKTTEAFF. CDR3 DNA: TGTGCCAGCTTACTAGGACGGAAGACCACTGAAGCTTTCTTT.